A single sample is the source of the 25 T cell receptor beta chains below, sequenced in a study of T cells in Graves' hyperthyroidism and ophthalmopathy. Amplification yielded TCR beta CDR3 regions, with RNA transcripts as the source. The primer set for the first-round RT-PCR of the TCR CDR3 was HTBI. TCRdb redid the calling of the multiplex PCR reads with MiXCR, one entry per CDR3 protein. The table lists a few hundred thousand distinct CDR3 sequences, around 20% of them singletons, with 40% in the top ten. The specimen was blood. Every receptor here comes from a young man with Graves' ophthalmopathy.

This clonotype was seen repeatedly, ten times or more. The genes are TRBV5-1 and TRBJ1-1; no clear D. Germline CDR1 and CDR2: SGHRS and YFSETQ. Trimming removed 4 bases at V and 0 bases at J, with 10 bases between. The CDR3 contains 14 residues. The CDR3 nucleotides are TGCGCCAGCAGCCTCCAAGCAGTGAACACTGAAGCTTTCTTT. Translation gives CASSLQAVNTEAFF.

This clonotype was counted many times. The V gene is TRBV6-1, the J gene TRBJ2-7; 8 positions match TRBD1. The germline V gene encodes CDR1 MNHNS and CDR2 SASEGT. V dropped 7 bases and J dropped 2; count of bases not matched to a gene: 4. The CDR3 loop spans 13 amino acids. CDR3 sequence: CASTRTGPYEQYF. CDR3 DNA sequence: TGTGCCAGCACCCGGACAGGGCCCTACGAGCAGTACTTC.

In its sample, this clonotype was seen many times. The V gene is TRBV7-9, the J gene TRBJ2-7; 8 bases fit TRBD2. V shed 2 bases and J 6 bases; nucleotides not matched to a gene: 9. CDR1 SEHNR and CDR2 FQNEAQ come from the germline V gene (reference sequence). The CDR3 consists of 15 residues. The CDR3 DNA sequence: TGTGCCAGCAGCTTATCATCGAGCGGGGGCGGCGAGCAGTACTTC. Translated, it gives CASSLSSSGGGEQYF.

This chain connects TRBV20-1 to TRBJ2-1; 9 nucleotides agree with TRBD2. With V trimmed by 8 bases and J by 8 bases, 10 bases remained unmatched. This CDR3 has 13 residues. The V gene's germline CDR1 is DFQATT and CDR2 SNEGSKA (reference sequence). The CDR3 sequence is CSPTRGGWDEQFF. The CDR3 coding sequence is TGCAGTCCCACGCGGGGGGGTTGGGATGAGCAGTTCTTC.

The J gene is TRBJ1-1, the V gene TRBV20-1; D is ambiguous. CDR1 DFQATT and CDR2 SNEGSKA come from the germline V gene (reference sequence). The length of the CDR3 is 15 residues. V was shortened by 0 bases and J by 4 bases, with 15 bases between the two germline ends. In nucleotides, the CDR3 is TGCAGTGCTAGAGATTCGGGCAGGTGGGCCACTGAAGCTTTCTTT. Translation: CSARDSGRWATEAFF.

This clonotype occurred many times. This rearrangement joins TRBV27 to TRBJ2-1; D assignment may be TRBD1 or TRBD2 (6 bases each). Germline V gene data show CDR1 as MNHEY and CDR2 as SMNVEV (reference sequence). Trimming took off 2 bases at V and 3 bases at J, with 17 bases between the two ends. The CDR3 sequence is 17 residues long. The chain's CDR3 is CASSLRGAGTIYNEQFF. The CDR3 DNA reads TGTGCCAGCAGTTTAAGGGGGGCCGGGACAATCTACAATGAGCAGTTCTTC.

This clonotype has at least ten counts. V and J are TRBV7-3 and TRBJ2-1; 7 bases agree with TRBD2. The germline gives CDR1 SGHTA, CDR2 FQGTGA. The CDR3 sequence is 15 residues long. With V trimmed by 5 bases and J by 6 bases, 10 bases remained unmatched. The CDR3 spells CASSRRGSPPNEQFF. The CDR3 nucleotides are TGTGCCAGCAGCCGGCGGGGGTCCCCTCCCAATGAGCAGTTCTTC.

This clonotype has ten or more counts. The J gene is TRBJ1-4, the V gene TRBV2; D ambiguous. Germline CDR1 reads SNHLY; CDR2 reads FYNNEI. V shed 7 bases and J shed 7 bases, with 13 bases lying between them. The CDR3 has 13 residues. The CDR3: CASIVHVGEKLFF. The CDR3 bases are TGTGCCAGCATTGTACACGTTGGTGAAAAACTGTTTTTT.

There are a few counts of this clonotype. In DNA form, the CDR3 reads TGTGCCAGCAGTTACTCGGACACCACCGGGGAGCTGTTTTTT. It codes for CASSYSDTTGELFF. V is TRBV11-2 and J is TRBJ2-2, with D maybe TRBD1 (5 bases). CDR1 is SGHAT, CDR2 FQNNGV, per germline. The germline V and J ends were trimmed by 6 bases and 4 bases, with 12 bases remaining between them. The CDR3 has 14 residues. The whole variable domain, remainder taken from reference TRBV11-2 and TRBJ2-2, is EAGVAQSPRYKIIEKRQSVAFWCNPISGHATLYWYQQILGQGPKLLIQFQNNGVVDDSQLPKDRFSAERLKGVDSTLKIQPAKLEDSAVYLCASSYSDTTGELFFGEGSRLTVL.

About this clonotype: This may be a read error, as it is one base from a much larger clone. The V and J genes are TRBV6-1 and TRBJ1-1, with a tentative D call TRBD1 (5 bases). V gave up 5 bases and J gave up 7 bases, with 8 bases separating them. The germline V gene has CDR1 MNHNS and CDR2 SASEGT. The CDR3 extends over 11 amino acids. The CDR3 DNA sequence: TGTGCCAGCAGTCCGGGGCTTGAAGCTTTCTTT. Protein product: CASSPGLEAFF.

As for this clonotype: A read error may explain this, as a much larger clone is one base away. CDR3 bases: TGTGCCAGCAGTGAATCCTCCCTCCAAGAGACCCAGTGCTTC. Translated: CASSESSLQETQCF. This chain links TRBV2 with TRBJ2-5; D remains ambiguous. The germline gives CDR1 SNHLY, CDR2 FYNNEI. This CDR3 contains 14 residues.

In its sample, this clonotype was seen many times. The chain is built from TRBV5-1 and TRBJ2-1; TRBD2 matches at 7 bases. Germline loops: CDR1 SGHRS, CDR2 YFSETQ. After removal of 4 bases from V and 10 bases from J, the junction contained 11 bases not matched to a gene. This CDR3 is 14 amino acids long. Written as DNA, the CDR3 is TGCGCCAGCAGCGGGTGGGGGGGGGAAGAAGAGCAGTTCTTC. Amino acids: CASSGWGGEEEQFF.

This clonotype was observed many times. The chain uses TRBV11-2 and TRBJ1-1, with 11 bases fitting TRBD1. V was clipped by 5 bases and J by 7 bases; unmatched bases: 12. This CDR3 has 16 residues. The germline V gene encodes CDR1 SGHAT and CDR2 FQNNGV. The DNA for the CDR3 is TGTGCCAGCAGCCCCGAGGGACAGGGGGTTAGAGGTGAAGCTTTCTTT. The encoded protein is CASSPEGQGVRGEAFF.

This clonotype has ten or more counts. The CDR3 protein is CASRPRDGEETQYF. The CDR3 DNA sequence: TGTGCCAGCAGACCCCGGGACGGCGAAGAGACCCAGTACTTC. The genes are TRBV12-3 or TRBV12-4 and TRBJ2-5; D could derive from TRBD1 or TRBD2 (5 bases each). There are 14 residues in the CDR3. V dropped 6 bases and J dropped 3 bases, with 14 bases sitting between them.

Remarks on this clonotype: A much larger clone differs from this one at a single base, so this may be a read error. The chain links TRBV18 to TRBJ2-7; TRBD1 aligns across 7 bases. CDR1 and CDR2 (germline): KGHSH, LQKENI. The CDR3 covers 14 residues. The V and J ends lost 4 bases and 3 bases, in that order; junction bases with no gene match: 6. The CDR3 region has the DNA TGTGCCAGCTCACTCCTGGGACAGTTCTACGAGCAGTACTTC. Its protein is CASSLLGQFYEQYF. The variable domain in full, with the rest retrieved from reference TRBV18 and TRBJ2-7, is NAGVMQNPRHLVRRRGQEARLRCSPMKGHSHVYWYRQLPEEGLKFMVYLQKENIIDESGMPKERFSAEFPKEGPSILRIQQVVRGDSAAYFCASSLLGQFYEQYFGPGTRLTVT.

This clonotype was counted many times. The genes are TRBV2 and TRBJ2-2; D perhaps matches TRBD2 (6 bases). CDR1 and CDR2 (germline): SNHLY, FYNNEI. The V and J ends lost 10 bases and 5 bases respectively, with 20 bases between them. This CDR3 has 15 amino acids. The CDR3 DNA reads TGTGCCATCGTGGGGACGGAGGGTAGGACCGGGGAGCTGTTTTTT. Protein product: CAIVGTEGRTGELFF.

This clonotype was seen repeatedly, ten times or more. The chain joins TRBV12-3 or TRBV12-4 to TRBJ1-2; D ambiguous. The ends were cut back, 5 bases at V and 5 bases at J, with 9 bases in the middle. This CDR3 has 12 residues. CDR3 nucleotide sequence: TGTGCCAGCAGTCCTGCGGGGTATGGCTACACCTTC. Translating it yields CASSPAGYGYTF.

This clonotype was seen many times. The rearrangement links TRBV12-3 or TRBV12-4 to TRBJ1-2; TRBD1 might be the D (5 bases). V was cut by 7 bases and J by 4 bases, with 16 bases left in between. This CDR3 spans 14 amino acids. The CDR3 DNA is TGTGCCAGCACCGAAGGAATGACAGCCTATGGCTACACCTTC. It yields the protein CASTEGMTAYGYTF.

This clonotype has just a few counts. V usage is TRBV6-5 and J usage is TRBJ2-2; possibly TRBD1 for D (5 bases). The CDR3 length is 16 residues. Trimming stripped 0 bases from V and 2 bases from J, with 10 bases between. Germline CDR1 and CDR2: MNHEY and SVGAGI. DNA of the CDR3: TGTGCCAGCAGTTACTCGATGGGGCCTAACACCGGGGAGCTGTTTTTT. It specifies CASSYSMGPNTGELFF.

J is TRBJ1-2 and V is TRBV12-3 or TRBV12-4; weak D call: TRBD1 (6 bases). The CDR3 has 17 amino acids. V lost 3 bases, J lost 4 bases, and 21 bases lay in between. The CDR3 DNA follows: TGTGCCAGCAGTTTCTCAGGGGCGGGGGAAAGGGGCTATGGCTACACCTTC. It specifies CASSFSGAGERGYGYTF.

This clonotype was counted many times. The rearrangement links TRBV24-1 to TRBJ2-7, with 13 bases identical to TRBD2. V lost 3 bases, J lost 3 bases, and 7 bases stayed unmatched. CDR3 size: 17 residues. The V gene's germline CDR1 is KGHDR and CDR2 SFDVKD. CDR3 amino acids: CATSDGTSGAKIYEQYF. In nucleotides, the CDR3 is TGTGCCACCAGTGATGGGACTAGCGGGGCGAAGATCTACGAGCAGTACTTC.

The V call is TRBV18, the J call TRBJ1-2, with D unclear. The CDR3 runs to 15 residues. Germline assignment: CDR1 KGHSH and CDR2 LQKENI. V was cut by 0 bases and J by 4 bases, with 12 bases left in between. The CDR3: CASSPPNGGGYGYTF. The CDR3 coding sequence is TGTGCCAGCTCACCACCGAACGGAGGCGGCTATGGCTACACCTTC.

Many counts were recorded for this clonotype. The chain employs TRBV6-4 and TRBJ2-3, with 8 bases matching TRBD2. Trimming took 2 bases from V and 1 from J; bases not matched to a gene: 2. The CDR3 contains 15 residues. CDR1 MRHNA and CDR2 SNTAGT come from the germline V gene. The CDR3 here is CASSDRAGGTDTQYF. CDR3 coding DNA: TGTGCCAGCAGTGACAGAGCGGGGGGCACAGATACGCAGTATTTT.

The chain employs TRBV6-1 and TRBJ1-5; D might be TRBD1 (6 bases). V was trimmed by 6 bases and J by 0 bases, leaving 12 bases between them. This CDR3 is 15 amino acids long. The germline V gene has CDR1 MNHNS and CDR2 SASEGT. CDR3 protein: CASREQGYSNQPQHF. CDR3 nucleotides: TGTGCCAGCAGAGAACAGGGCTATAGCAATCAGCCCCAGCATTTT.

This clonotype has ten or more counts. The V call is TRBV5-1, the J call TRBJ1-2; TRBD1 agrees at 8 bases. V was clipped by 3 bases and J by 5 bases; unmatched bases: 6. This CDR3 has 14 residues. Germline CDR1 SGHRS, CDR2 YFSETQ. The CDR3 is CASSWGQEGYGYTF. DNA for the CDR3: TGCGCCAGCAGCTGGGGACAGGAGGGGTATGGCTACACCTTC.